This entry concerns a single T cell receptor beta chain. These data originate in a study of cytomegalovirus exposure and HLA in healthy donors. In the PCR, 60 Vbeta and 13 Jbeta primers were used. Libraries were prepared by immunoSEQ multiplex PCR; TCRdb keeps only in-frame clonotypes and omits some of them. The data hold roughly 100,000 clones, with around 73% observed a single time. The clonotype was recovered from a woman in her 40s in good health and CMV-seronegative. Sequencing was carried out using PBMCs.

The CDR3: CASGFGDPGDNEQFF. CDR3 DNA: TGTGCTAGTGGTTTCGGAGACCCCGGGGACAATGAGCAGTTCTTC. The chain combines TRBV12-5 with TRBJ2-1; the D gene is possibly TRBD2 (5 bases). This CDR3 contains 15 residues. Trimming removed 3 bases at V and 5 bases at J, with 14 bases between. The germline V gene encodes CDR1 LGHNT and CDR2 FRNRAP.